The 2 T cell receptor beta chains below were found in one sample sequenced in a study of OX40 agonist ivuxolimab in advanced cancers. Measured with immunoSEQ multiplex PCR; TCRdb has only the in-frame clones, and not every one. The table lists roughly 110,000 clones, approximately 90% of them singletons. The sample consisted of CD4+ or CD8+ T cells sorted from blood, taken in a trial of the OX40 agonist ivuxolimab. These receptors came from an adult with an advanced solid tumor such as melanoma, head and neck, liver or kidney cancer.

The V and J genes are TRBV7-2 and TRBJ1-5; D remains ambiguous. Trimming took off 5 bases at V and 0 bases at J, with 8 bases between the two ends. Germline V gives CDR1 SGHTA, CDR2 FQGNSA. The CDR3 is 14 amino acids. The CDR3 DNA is TGTGCCAGCAGCAAGTTTAATAGCAATCAGCCCCAGCATTTT. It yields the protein CASSKFNSNQPQHF.

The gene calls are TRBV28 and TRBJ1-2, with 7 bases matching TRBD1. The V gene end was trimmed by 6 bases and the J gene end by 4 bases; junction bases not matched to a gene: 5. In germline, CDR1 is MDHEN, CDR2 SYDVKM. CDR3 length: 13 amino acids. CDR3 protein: CASRTGNGYGYTF. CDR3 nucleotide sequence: TGTGCCAGCAGGACAGGGAACGGCTATGGCTACACCTTC.